Listed below are T cell receptor beta chains from one sample, sequenced in a study of T cells in Graves' hyperthyroidism and ophthalmopathy. TCRdb reprocessed the multiplex PCR reads with MiXCR, giving one entry per CDR3 protein. Seen here are roughly 98,000 distinct CDR3 sequences, 35% to 45% observed once, and the top ten hold 9.5% to 13%. Input material: peripheral blood or thyroid tissue (not recorded which). These receptors originate from a woman aged 30 to 39 with Graves' hyperthyroidism. Each CDR3 is given with its conserved first and last residue. The D gene is left open where the match is weak. Clone sizes are given selectively: once, few, many, or a class where the clone is expanded.

d_call	v_call	j_call	clone_size	cdr3_nt	cdr3_aa
NA	TRBV5-6	TRBJ1-1	many	TGTGCCAGCAGCTTGGAGACGGAGAACACTGAAGCTTTCTTT	CASSLETENTEAFF
TRBD2	TRBV6-1	TRBJ2-2	many	TGTGCCAGCAGTGGACCGGGGGGGGGGCTGTTTTTT	CASSGPGGGLFF
TRBD1	TRBV9	TRBJ1-5	NA	TGTGCCAGCAGTTCCTGGGACAGGGTTCAGCCCCAGCATTTT	CASSSWDRVQPQHF
NA	TRBV7-9	TRBJ2-5	many	TGTGCCAGCAGCTTGACGGCGGGACTTCAAGAGACCCAGTACTTC	CASSLTAGLQETQYF
NA	TRBV5-1	TRBJ1-2	NA	TGCGCCAGCAGCTTTCAGGGGTGGGCTGGTGGCTACACCTTC	CASSFQGWAGGYTF
NA	TRBV9	TRBJ2-3	few	TGTGCCAGCAGCGTAGACCCCCTTGGGGCCTACACAGATACGCAGTATTTT	CASSVDPLGAYTDTQYF
TRBD1	TRBV20-1	TRBJ2-5	many	TGCAGTGCCACCGGGACAGACCAAGAGACCCAGTACTTC	CSATGTDQETQYF
NA	TRBV7-9	TRBJ1-5	many	TGTGCCAGCAGCCGTTCTGCACCCGGTTATAATCAGCCCCAGCATTTT	CASSRSAPGYNQPQHF
NA	TRBV5-1	TRBJ2-2	NA	TGCGCCAGCAGCTTGTGGATTAGCACCGGGGGGCTGTTTTTT	CASSLWISTGGLFF
TRBD2	TRBV7-3	TRBJ2-7	NA	TGTGCCAGCAGTCGACTAGCGGGAGGGCCGGTCTACGAGCAGTACTTC	CASSRLAGGPVYEQYF
NA	TRBV20-1	TRBJ2-2	NA	NA	CSARPGVRETQYFGELFF
TRBD2	TRBV4-1	TRBJ2-7	many	TGCGCCAGCAGCCATGGGCGGGAGGACTACTACGAGCAGTACTTC	CASSHGREDYYEQYF